Shown below are 27 T cell receptor beta chains from a single sample sequenced in a study of cytomegalovirus exposure and HLA in healthy donors. The PCR made use of 60 Vbeta and 13 Jbeta primers. The repertoire was sequenced with immunoSEQ multiplex PCR; TCRdb's copy has only in-frame clones and lacks some. The data contain more than 90,000 clones, around 69% of them seen just once; the ten biggest clones take up about 15%. Specimen: PBMCs. All receptors derive from a man in his forties or fifties in good health and CMV-seropositive.

This clone was seen once. The J gene is TRBJ2-3, the V gene TRBV28; D gene unclear. The V end lost 3 bases, the J end lost 0 bases, and 7 bases lay between the germline ends. The CDR3 is made up of 14 amino acids. Looked up from germline, CDR1 is MDHEN and CDR2 is SYDVKM. The CDR3 region is CASSFGGSTDTQYF. DNA of the CDR3: TGTGCCAGCAGTTTCGGTGGTAGCACAGATACGCAGTATTTT.

This clone was counted a single time. V usage is TRBV28 and J usage is TRBJ1-3, with a weak D call TRBD1 (5 bases). The CDR3 runs 16 residues. From germline, CDR1 is MDHEN and CDR2 SYDVKM. The V end was cut by 5 bases, the J end by 7 bases, with 21 bases between. In nucleotides, the CDR3 is TGTGCCAGCAGTACAGCGGGACTCCGGGCTTCCAACACCATATATTTT. Translated, it gives CASSTAGLRASNTIYF.

The chain joins TRBV19 to TRBJ2-4, with TRBD2 matching over 9 bases. The tail of the sequence fits TRBJ2-5 better, so the J call may be wrong. The CDR3 is 13 residues long. CDR1 is LNHDA and CDR2 is SQIVND in the germline V gene (reference sequence). The CDR3, as DNA: TGTGCCAGTACGGAGCGGGGGGCCAAGACCCAGTACTTC. Its translation is CASTERGAKTQYF.

The genes are TRBV4-2 and TRBJ2-7, with 11 bases fitting TRBD2. Germline CDR1 reads LGHNA; CDR2 reads YNFKEQ. CDR3 length: 16 amino acids. Germline trimming cut 3 bases from V and 2 bases from J; bases unmatched to any gene: 6. The CDR3 protein is CASSHSTSGATYEQYF. The CDR3 region has the DNA TGTGCCAGCAGCCATTCGACTAGCGGGGCCACCTACGAGCAGTACTTC.

The CDR3 here is CASRGRGRGQETQYF. CDR3 bases: TGTGCCAGCAGAGGAAGGGGGAGGGGGCAAGAGACCCAGTACTTC. This chain links TRBV5-6 with TRBJ2-5, with D maybe TRBD2 (7 bases). CDR1 SGHDT and CDR2 YYEEEE come from the germline V gene. V was trimmed by 5 bases and J by 2 bases, leaving 16 bases between them. CDR3 length: 15 amino acids.

This sequence joins TRBV25-1 and TRBJ1-1; 7 nucleotides match TRBD1. The V gene's germline CDR1 is MGHDK and CDR2 SYGVNS. The CDR3 sequence is 16 residues long. The junction had 8 bases not matched to a gene; V was cut back by 3 bases and J by 1 base. This CDR3 reads CASSDPAGTENTEAFF. For the CDR3, the DNA is TGTGCCAGCAGTGACCCAGCCGGGACAGAGAACACTGAAGCTTTCTTT.

The chain joins TRBV5-1 to TRBJ1-1; TRBD1 aligns across 10 bases. CDR1 and CDR2 (germline): SGHRS, YFSETQ. The V and J ends lost 2 bases and 7 bases, in that order; junction bases with no gene match: 8. This CDR3 is 15 amino acids long. The DNA of the CDR3 is TGCGCCAGCAGCTTACTGACAGGGGGCCTGGGTGAAGCTTTCTTT. It translates to CASSLLTGGLGEAFF.

The chain has TRBV7-9 and TRBJ2-5, with a possible D match to TRBD2 (6 bases). With 2 bases removed from V and 5 bases from J, the gap between germline ends came to 15 bases. The CDR3 runs to 15 residues. Germline V gene data show CDR1 as SEHNR and CDR2 as FQNEAQ (reference sequence). In nucleotides, the CDR3 is TGTGCCAGCAGCTTATCGGGGGTCAACTTGGAGACCCAGTACTTC. It specifies CASSLSGVNLETQYF.

The V call is TRBV7-9, the J call TRBJ1-4, with D possibly being TRBD1 (5 bases). V dropped 5 bases and J dropped 8 bases, with 9 bases sitting between them. This CDR3 comprises 12 residues. Germline CDR1 is SEHNR and CDR2 is FQNEAQ (reference sequence). The CDR3 sequence: CASSPGGEKLFF. CDR3 nucleotide sequence: TGTGCCAGCAGCCCTGGGGGGGAAAAACTGTTTTTT.

As concerns this clone: The same CDR3 also results from other DNA sequences found in this sample. This chain joins TRBV27 and TRBJ2-7; weak D call: TRBD1 (6 bases). CDR1 MNHEY and CDR2 SMNVEV come from the germline V gene (reference sequence). This CDR3 region has 13 residues. Trimming left V 3 bases short and J 0 bases short, with 6 bases between. This CDR3 is CASSLDSSYEQYF. The CDR3 region has the DNA TGTGCCAGCAGTTTGGACAGCTCCTACGAGCAGTACTTC.

This clone was counted a few times. V usage is TRBV11-3 and J usage is TRBJ2-2; 12 bases are a match to TRBD2. J gave up 7 bases and V 4 bases, and 4 bases lay outside the gene matches. CDR3 size: 15 residues. Per germline, CDR1 SGHNT and CDR2 YENEEA. The CDR3 nucleotides read TGTGCCAGCAGCTACCTGACTAGCGGGAGCGGGGAGCTGTTTTTT. Its translation: CASSYLTSGSGELFF.

The rearrangement uses TRBV5-1 and TRBJ2-3, with TRBD2 matching over 11 bases. Germline V gene data show CDR1 as SGHRS and CDR2 as YFSETQ. The junction had 5 bases not matched to a gene; V was cut back by 2 bases and J by 0 bases. CDR3 size: 17 residues. The CDR3 reads CASSFLAGGLSTDTQYF. CDR3 sequence (DNA): TGCGCCAGCAGCTTTCTAGCGGGGGGCCTCAGCACAGATACGCAGTATTTT.

This chain joins TRBV5-5 and TRBJ2-4, with D possibly matching TRBD1 (6 bases). There are 16 residues in the CDR3. The germline V and J ends were trimmed by 0 bases and 2 bases, with 12 bases remaining between them. The germline CDR1 and CDR2 sequences are SGHKS and YYEKEE (reference sequence). The CDR3 DNA follows: TGTGCCAGCAGCTTGGTCTTTCAGGGGTCCAAAAACATTCAGTACTTC. This gives the protein CASSLVFQGSKNIQYF.

Note on this clone: Different DNA sequences within this sample yield the same CDR3. The J gene is TRBJ2-3, the V gene TRBV18, with TRBD1 matching 7 bases. The CDR3 has 15 amino acids. The V and J ends lost 0 bases and 3 bases, in that order; junction bases with no gene match: 3. Germline loops: CDR1 KGHSH, CDR2 LQKENI. In DNA form, the CDR3 reads TGTGCCAGCTCACCACCGGGACAGAAGACAGATACGCAGTATTTT. Protein: CASSPPGQKTDTQYF.

This chain joins TRBV7-8 and TRBJ1-2, with a possible D match to TRBD1 (5 bases). The V gene's germline CDR1 is SGHVS and CDR2 FQNEAQ. Trimming removed 5 bases at V and 4 bases at J, with 20 bases between. There are 16 residues in the CDR3. The CDR3 is CASSPASGATPYGYTF. CDR3 DNA sequence: TGTGCCAGCAGCCCAGCGAGCGGGGCCACACCCTATGGCTACACCTTC. The variable domain in full, completed from reference TRBV7-8 and TRBJ1-2, reads GAGVSQSPRYKVAKRGQDVALRCDPISGHVSLFWYQQALGQGPEFLTYFQNEAQLDKSGLPSDRFFAERPEGSVSTLKIQRTQQEDSAVYLCASSPASGATPYGYTFGSGTRLTVV.

The chain couples TRBV6-5 to TRBJ2-1, with 7 bases lining up with TRBD2. Germline V CDR1 and CDR2: MNHEY, SVGAGI. This CDR3 region has 16 residues. Trimming removed 2 bases from V and 5 bases from J; junction bases left unmatched: 9. The CDR3 here is CASSYLRAGAHNEQFF. CDR3 nucleotides: TGTGCCAGCAGTTACCTCCGGGCGGGAGCCCACAATGAGCAGTTCTTC.

The chain employs TRBV12-5 and TRBJ2-2, with D possibly matching TRBD1 (6 bases). The germline gives CDR1 LGHNT, CDR2 FRNRAP. The CDR3 is 17 amino acids. V lost 6 bases and J lost 0, with 17 bases in between. CDR3 loop: CASGRPDSEANTGELFF. CDR3 DNA sequence: TGTGCTAGTGGCCGCCCGGACAGCGAAGCGAACACCGGGGAGCTGTTTTTT.

The rearrangement joins TRBV7-9 to TRBJ1-5, with 9 nucleotides matching TRBD1. The J segment lost 10 bases and the V segment lost 6 bases, leaving 16 bases of the junction unmatched. In germline, CDR1 is SEHNR, CDR2 FQNEAQ (reference sequence). The CDR3 runs to 16 residues. CDR3 DNA sequence: TGTGCCAGCAGTCACGGACAGGGGAGATTATCAAGCCCCCAGCATTTT. As protein: CASSHGQGRLSSPQHF. Filled out from reference TRBV7-9 and TRBJ1-5, the complete variable domain reads DTGVSQNPRHKITKRGQNVTFRCDPISEHNRLYWYRQTLGQGPEFLTYFQNEAQLEKSRLLSDRFSAERPKGSFSTLEIQRTEQGDSAMYLCASSHGQGRLSSPQHFGDGTRLSIL.

The chain is built from TRBV4-2 and TRBJ2-1; D perhaps matches TRBD2 (6 bases). CDR3 size: 16 residues. Trimming took 4 bases from V and 8 from J, leaving 21 bases between them. Germline loops: CDR1 LGHNA, CDR2 YNFKEQ. The CDR3 sequence is CASSPDRDWSVHEQFF. The CDR3 nucleotides read TGTGCCAGCAGCCCGGACCGGGACTGGAGCGTCCATGAGCAGTTCTTC.

This chain links TRBV7-2 with TRBJ2-4; the D gene is possibly TRBD2 (6 bases). Germline assignment: CDR1 SGHTA and CDR2 FQGNSA. The CDR3 is 11 residues long. V lost 9 bases and J 9 bases, leaving 12 bases between the germline ends. The CDR3 protein is CASAGNGIQYF. CDR3 DNA: TGTGCCAGTGCGGGAAACGGCATTCAGTACTTC.

The genes are TRBV9 and TRBJ1-1; D may be TRBD1 (6 bases). Germline CDR1 reads SGDLS; CDR2 reads YYNGEE. CDR3 size: 14 residues. The V gene lost 4 bases and the J gene lost 4 bases, with 14 bases spanning the gap. The CDR3 region has the DNA TGTGCCAGCAGCCCGGGACAAATCGGCACTGAAGCTTTCTTT. The encoded protein is CASSPGQIGTEAFF.

The chain is built from TRBV4-2 and TRBJ2-1; D remains ambiguous. The CDR3 consists of 18 residues. Trimming pared 0 bases from V and 0 bases from J, leaving 15 bases between. Germline V CDR1 and CDR2: LGHNA, YNFKEQ. The DNA for the CDR3 is TGTGCCAGCAGCCAAGAAAGAGTTGGCGGAAGCTCCTACAATGAGCAGTTCTTC. Encoded protein: CASSQERVGGSSYNEQFF.

This clone was seen only a few times. The chain joins TRBV7-9 to TRBJ1-1; 12 nucleotides agree with TRBD1. From germline, CDR1 is SEHNR and CDR2 FQNEAQ (reference sequence). The junction had 5 bases not matched to a gene; V was cut back by 5 bases and J by 1 base. The CDR3 length is 16 residues. For the CDR3, the DNA is TGTGCCAGCAGCACGGGACAGGGGGCTAGGAACACTGAAGCTTTCTTT. Protein: CASSTGQGARNTEAFF. The full variable domain, its missing parts supplied by reference TRBV7-9 and TRBJ1-1, is DTGVSQNPRHKITKRGQNVTFRCDPISEHNRLYWYRQTLGQGPEFLTYFQNEAQLEKSRLLSDRFSAERPKGSFSTLEIQRTEQGDSAMYLCASSTGQGARNTEAFFGQGTRLTVV.

V gene TRBV7-9 combines with J gene TRBJ2-5; D remains ambiguous. The germline CDR1 and CDR2 sequences are SEHNR and FQNEAQ (reference sequence). This CDR3 spans 15 amino acids. V lost 2 bases and J lost 1, with 11 bases in between. The CDR3 here is CASSLTGVSQETQYF. The CDR3 nucleotides read TGTGCCAGCAGCTTAACCGGAGTTTCCCAAGAGACCCAGTACTTC.

The rearrangement links TRBV10-3 to TRBJ2-5; D is perhaps TRBD1 (6 bases). Germline lookup yields CDR1 ENHRY and CDR2 SYGVKD. V lost 0 bases and J 5 bases, leaving 10 bases between the germline ends. There are 14 residues in the CDR3. CDR3 sequence: CAISESGAGETQYF. The CDR3 DNA follows: TGTGCCATCAGTGAGTCGGGGGCAGGGGAGACCCAGTACTTC.

The V and J genes are TRBV18 and TRBJ2-7; TRBD1 might be the D (6 bases). The CDR3 runs 13 residues. Germline V gene data show CDR1 as KGHSH and CDR2 as LQKENI. V lost 5 bases to trimming and J lost 3 bases, with 11 bases between them. This chain's CDR3 is CASSENRVYEQYF. CDR3 nucleotides: TGTGCCAGCTCAGAGAACAGGGTCTACGAGCAGTACTTC. The whole variable domain, filled in from reference TRBV18 and TRBJ2-7, reads NAGVMQNPRHLVRRRGQEARLRCSPMKGHSHVYWYRQLPEEGLKFMVYLQKENIIDESGMPKERFSAEFPKEGPSILRIQQVVRGDSAAYFCASSENRVYEQYFGPGTRLTVT.

This chain links TRBV7-9 with TRBJ1-2, with a tentative D call TRBD1 (6 bases). The germline gives CDR1 SEHNR, CDR2 FQNEAQ (reference sequence). CDR3 size: 13 residues. Trimming cost V 5 bases and J 3 bases, with 10 bases left between them. In DNA, the CDR3 is TGTGCCAGCAGCCCCGGACAGCACTATGGCTACACCTTC. Residues: CASSPGQHYGYTF.